These T cell receptor beta chains were read from a single sample in a study of blood T cell repertoires in COVID-19. Generated by immunoSEQ multiplex PCR, the TCRdb table keeps only in-frame clones and is missing some. The sample consists of approximately 240,000 clones, approximately 91% of them appearing once. Sequencing was performed on peripheral blood. The receptors were sampled from a woman aged 40 to 50 who had recovered from COVID-19. CDR3s include the opening cysteine and the closing phenylalanine or tryptophan. Fields, in order: D gene, V gene, clone size, J gene, CDR3 protein, CDR3 DNA. A D gene is named only where the DNA matches it firmly. Not all rows give a size; the values are once, few, many and, for expanded clones, a class.

>TRBD2|TRBV11-3|once|TRBJ2-5
CASTAGGETQYF
TGTGCCAGCACCGCGGGGGGGGAGACCCAGTACTTC
>-|TRBV11-3|once|TRBJ2-3
CASSLYGDTQYF
TGTGCCAGCAGCTTATATGGCGATACGCAGTATTTT
>-|TRBV6-1|-|TRBJ2-7
CASSELGIGEQYF
TGTGCCAGCAGTGAACTCGGGATAGGCGAGCAGTACTTC
>-|TRBV2|-|TRBJ2-1
CASSELRSNEQFF
TGTGCCAGCAGTGAATTAAGGAGCAATGAGCAGTTCTTC
>TRBD1|TRBV28|-|TRBJ1-2
CASSSRFGGQTNYGYTF
TGTGCCAGCAGTTCCCGCTTTGGGGGACAGACTAACTATGGCTACACCTTC
>TRBD2|TRBV4-3|-|TRBJ2-2
CASSLVLAGSAGELFF
TGCGCCAGCAGCCTCGTACTAGCGGGAAGCGCCGGGGAGCTGTTTTTT
>TRBD2|TRBV10-3|-|TRBJ2-3
CAISARSLTSGTGDTQYF
TGTGCCATCAGTGCGCGCTCCTTGACTAGCGGGACCGGAGATACGCAGTATTTT
>TRBD1|TRBV7-2|few|TRBJ1-5
CASTLNRGDQPQHF
TGTGCCAGCACCCTAAACAGGGGTGATCAGCCCCAGCATTTT
>TRBD2|TRBV5-4|-|TRBJ2-1
CASSFTGGPPNEQFF
TGTGCCAGCAGCTTTACGGGGGGGCCTCCGAATGAGCAGTTCTTC
>-|TRBV18|-|TRBJ2-3
CASSPARGSTDTQYF
TGTGCCAGCTCACCCGCCCGGGGGAGCACAGATACGCAGTATTTT
>-|TRBV19|-|TRBJ1-2
CASSATATGNYGYTF
TGTGCCAGTAGCGCCACCGCGACGGGTAACTATGGCTACACCTTC
>TRBD1|TRBV27|-|TRBJ1-5
CASSPGQGSGIYSNQPQHF
TGTGCCAGCAGTCCGGGACAGGGTTCCGGGATATACAGCAATCAGCCCCAGCATTTT
>-|TRBV7-8|-|TRBJ2-7
CASSLEVASVISYEQYF
TGTGCCAGCAGCTTAGAAGTGGCCTCAGTTATAAGCTACGAGCAGTACTTC